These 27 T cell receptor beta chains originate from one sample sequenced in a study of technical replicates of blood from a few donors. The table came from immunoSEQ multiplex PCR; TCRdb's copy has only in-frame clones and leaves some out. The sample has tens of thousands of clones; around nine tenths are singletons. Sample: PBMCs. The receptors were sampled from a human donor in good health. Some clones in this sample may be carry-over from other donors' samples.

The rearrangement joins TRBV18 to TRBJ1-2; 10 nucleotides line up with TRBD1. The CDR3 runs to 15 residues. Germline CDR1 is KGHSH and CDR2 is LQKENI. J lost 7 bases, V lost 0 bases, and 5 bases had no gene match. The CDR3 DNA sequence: TGTGCCAGCTCACCACCGGGACAGGGGAGGGGTGGCTACACCTTC. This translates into CASSPPGQGRGGYTF.

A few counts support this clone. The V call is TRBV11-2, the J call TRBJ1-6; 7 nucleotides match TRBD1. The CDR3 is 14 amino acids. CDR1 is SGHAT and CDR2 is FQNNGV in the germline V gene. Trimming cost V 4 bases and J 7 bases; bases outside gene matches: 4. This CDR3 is CASSYRGRNSPLHF. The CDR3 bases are TGTGCCAGCAGCTACAGGGGACGGAATTCACCCCTCCACTTT.

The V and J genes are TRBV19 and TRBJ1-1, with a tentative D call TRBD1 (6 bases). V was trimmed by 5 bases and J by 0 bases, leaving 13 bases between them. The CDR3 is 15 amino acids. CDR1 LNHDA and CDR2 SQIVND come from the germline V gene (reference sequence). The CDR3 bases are TGTGCCAGTAGTTCTGGGTACAGGGTGAACACTGAAGCTTTCTTT. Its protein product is CASSSGYRVNTEAFF.

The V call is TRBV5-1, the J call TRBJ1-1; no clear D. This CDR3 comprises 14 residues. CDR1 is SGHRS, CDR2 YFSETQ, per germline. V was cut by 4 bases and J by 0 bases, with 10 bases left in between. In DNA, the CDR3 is TGCGCCAGCAGCCCGGAGATACTGAACACTGAAGCTTTCTTT. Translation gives CASSPEILNTEAFF.

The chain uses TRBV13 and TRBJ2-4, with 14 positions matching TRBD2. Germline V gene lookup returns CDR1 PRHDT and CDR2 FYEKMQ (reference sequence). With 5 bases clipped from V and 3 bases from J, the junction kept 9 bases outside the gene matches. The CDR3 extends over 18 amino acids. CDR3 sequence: CASSRGLAGDRGKNIQYF. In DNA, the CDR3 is TGTGCCAGCAGCCGGGGACTAGCGGGGGACCGGGGCAAAAACATTCAGTACTTC.

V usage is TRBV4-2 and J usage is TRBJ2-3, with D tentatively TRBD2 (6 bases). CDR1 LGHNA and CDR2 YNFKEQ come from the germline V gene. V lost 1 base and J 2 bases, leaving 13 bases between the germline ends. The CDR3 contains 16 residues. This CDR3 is CASSQVLGGLTDTQYF. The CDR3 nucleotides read TGTGCCAGCAGCCAAGTCCTCGGGGGACTCACAGATACGCAGTATTTT.

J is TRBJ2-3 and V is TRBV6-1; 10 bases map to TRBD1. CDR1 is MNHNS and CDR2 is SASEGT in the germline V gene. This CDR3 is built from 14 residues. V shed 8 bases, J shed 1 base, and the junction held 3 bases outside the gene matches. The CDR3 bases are TGTGCCAGCTCCGGGACAGGGGGCACAGATACGCAGTATTTT. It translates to CASSGTGGTDTQYF.

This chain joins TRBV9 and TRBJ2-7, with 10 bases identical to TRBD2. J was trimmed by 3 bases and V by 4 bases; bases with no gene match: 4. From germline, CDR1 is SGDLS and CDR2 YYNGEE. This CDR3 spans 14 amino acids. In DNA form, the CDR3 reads TGTGCCAGCAGCTCTTCTAGCGGGAGCTACGAGCAGTACTTC. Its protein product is CASSSSSGSYEQYF.

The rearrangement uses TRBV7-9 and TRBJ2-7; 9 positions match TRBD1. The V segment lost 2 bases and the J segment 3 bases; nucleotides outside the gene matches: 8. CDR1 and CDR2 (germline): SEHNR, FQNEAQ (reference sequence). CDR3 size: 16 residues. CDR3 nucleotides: TGTGCCAGCAGCTTAAGGGCCGGGACAGGGAGCTACGAGCAGTACTTC. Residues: CASSLRAGTGSYEQYF. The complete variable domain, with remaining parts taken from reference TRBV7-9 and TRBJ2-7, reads DTGVSQNPRHKITKRGQNVTFRCDPISEHNRLYWYRQTLGQGPEFLTYFQNEAQLEKSRLLSDRFSAERPKGSFSTLEIQRTEQGDSAMYLCASSLRAGTGSYEQYFGPGTRLTVT.

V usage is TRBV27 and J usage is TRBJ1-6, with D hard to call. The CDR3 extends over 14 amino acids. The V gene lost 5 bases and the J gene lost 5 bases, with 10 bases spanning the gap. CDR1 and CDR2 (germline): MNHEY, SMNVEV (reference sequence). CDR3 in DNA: TGTGCCAGCAGTGATGACACCGATAATTCACCCCTCCACTTT. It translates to CASSDDTDNSPLHF.

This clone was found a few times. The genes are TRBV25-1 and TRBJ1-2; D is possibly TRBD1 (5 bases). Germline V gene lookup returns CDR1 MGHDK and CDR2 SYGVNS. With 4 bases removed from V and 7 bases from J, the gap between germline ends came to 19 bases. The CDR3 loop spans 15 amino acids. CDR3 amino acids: CASSVSVGDWGGYTF. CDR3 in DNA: TGTGCCAGCAGTGTCTCGGTAGGGGATTGGGGTGGCTACACCTTC.

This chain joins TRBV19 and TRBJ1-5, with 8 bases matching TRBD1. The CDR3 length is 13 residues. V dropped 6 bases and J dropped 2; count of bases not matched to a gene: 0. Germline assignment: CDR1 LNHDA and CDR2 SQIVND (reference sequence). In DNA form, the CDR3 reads TGTGCCAGTAGGGGACAGGGCAATCAGCCCCAGCATTTT. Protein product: CASRGQGNQPQHF.

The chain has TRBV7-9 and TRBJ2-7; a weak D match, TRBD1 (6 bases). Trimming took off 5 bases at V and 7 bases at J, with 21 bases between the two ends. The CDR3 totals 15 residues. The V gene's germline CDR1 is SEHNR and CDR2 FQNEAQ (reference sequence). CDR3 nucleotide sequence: TGTGCCAGCAGCCTTGGGGTAGGGGGAGTGGATGAGCAGTACTTC. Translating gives CASSLGVGGVDEQYF.

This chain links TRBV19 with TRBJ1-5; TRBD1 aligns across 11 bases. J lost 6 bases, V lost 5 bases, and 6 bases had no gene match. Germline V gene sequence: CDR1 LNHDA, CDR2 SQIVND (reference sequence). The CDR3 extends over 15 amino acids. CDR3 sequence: CASSSVGTGGQPQHF. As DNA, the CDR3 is TGTGCCAGTAGTTCCGTCGGGACAGGGGGTCAGCCCCAGCATTTT.

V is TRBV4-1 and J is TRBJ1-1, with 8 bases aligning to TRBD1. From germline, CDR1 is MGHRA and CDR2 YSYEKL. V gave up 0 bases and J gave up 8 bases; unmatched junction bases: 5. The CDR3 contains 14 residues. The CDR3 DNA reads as TGCGCCAGCAGCCAAGACTCCCGGGACAGGGAAGCTTTCTTT. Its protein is CASSQDSRDREAFF.

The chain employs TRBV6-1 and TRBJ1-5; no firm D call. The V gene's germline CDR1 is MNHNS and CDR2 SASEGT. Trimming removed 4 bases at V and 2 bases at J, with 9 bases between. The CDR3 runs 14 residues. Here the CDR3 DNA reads TGTGCCAGCAGTGGTTTCAGCGGCAATCAGCCCCAGCATTTT. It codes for CASSGFSGNQPQHF.

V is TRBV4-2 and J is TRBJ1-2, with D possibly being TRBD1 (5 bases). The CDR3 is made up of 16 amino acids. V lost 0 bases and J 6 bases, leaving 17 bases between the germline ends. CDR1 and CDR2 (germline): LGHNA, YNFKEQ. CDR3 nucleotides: TGTGCCAGCAGCCAAGATTCGGACGGGGGGTCCGATGGCTACACCTTC. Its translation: CASSQDSDGGSDGYTF.

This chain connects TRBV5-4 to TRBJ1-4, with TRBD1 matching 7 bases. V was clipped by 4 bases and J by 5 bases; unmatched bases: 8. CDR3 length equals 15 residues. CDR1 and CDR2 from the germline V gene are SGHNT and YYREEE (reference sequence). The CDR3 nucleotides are TGTGCCAGCAGCCAAATGACAGGGAAAAATGAAAAACTGTTTTTT. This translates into CASSQMTGKNEKLFF.

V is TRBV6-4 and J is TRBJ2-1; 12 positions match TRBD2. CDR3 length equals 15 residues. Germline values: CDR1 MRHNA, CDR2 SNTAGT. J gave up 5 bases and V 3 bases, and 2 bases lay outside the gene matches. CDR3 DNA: TGTGCCAGCAGTGAAGGACTAGCGGGGAACAATGAGCAGTTCTTC. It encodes CASSEGLAGNNEQFF.

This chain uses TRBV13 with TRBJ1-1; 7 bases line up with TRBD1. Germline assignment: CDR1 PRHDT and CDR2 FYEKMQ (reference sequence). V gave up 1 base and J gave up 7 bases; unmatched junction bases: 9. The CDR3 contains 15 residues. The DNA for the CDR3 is TGTGCCAGCAGCTTAGAAGGTGAGGGGGCTGGTGAAGCTTTCTTT. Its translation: CASSLEGEGAGEAFF.

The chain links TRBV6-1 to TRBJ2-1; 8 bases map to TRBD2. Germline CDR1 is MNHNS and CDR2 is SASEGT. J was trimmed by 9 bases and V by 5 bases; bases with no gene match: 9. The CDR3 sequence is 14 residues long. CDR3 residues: CASSQRTSLSEQFF. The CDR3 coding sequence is TGTGCCAGCAGTCAAAGGACTAGCTTGAGTGAGCAGTTCTTC.

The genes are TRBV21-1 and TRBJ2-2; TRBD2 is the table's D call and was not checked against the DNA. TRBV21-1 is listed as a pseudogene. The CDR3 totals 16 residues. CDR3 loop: CASSKSGRRDTGELFF. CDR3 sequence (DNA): TGTGCCAGCAGCAAATCCGGGAGAAGGGACACCGGGGAGCTGTTTTTT.

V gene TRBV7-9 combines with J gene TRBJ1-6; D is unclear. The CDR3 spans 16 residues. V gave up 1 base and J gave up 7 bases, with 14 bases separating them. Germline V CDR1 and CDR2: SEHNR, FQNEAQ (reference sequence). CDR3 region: CASSLESGMGNSPLHF. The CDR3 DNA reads TGTGCCAGCAGCTTAGAGTCGGGGATGGGGAATTCACCCCTCCACTTT.

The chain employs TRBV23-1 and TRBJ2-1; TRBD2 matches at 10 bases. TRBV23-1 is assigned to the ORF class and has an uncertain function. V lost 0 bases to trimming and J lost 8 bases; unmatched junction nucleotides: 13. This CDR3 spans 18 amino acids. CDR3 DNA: TGCGCCAGCAGTCAATCGCAGGGGCTAGCGGGAGTCTCCGATGAGCAGTTCTTC. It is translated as CASSQSQGLAGVSDEQFF.

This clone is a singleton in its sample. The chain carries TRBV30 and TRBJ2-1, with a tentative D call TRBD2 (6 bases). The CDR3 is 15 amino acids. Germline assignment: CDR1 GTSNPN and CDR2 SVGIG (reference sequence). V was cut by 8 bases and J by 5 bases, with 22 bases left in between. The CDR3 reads CAGDSGFSVHNEQFF. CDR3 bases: TGTGCCGGGGACTCCGGGTTCTCGGTGCACAATGAGCAGTTCTTC.

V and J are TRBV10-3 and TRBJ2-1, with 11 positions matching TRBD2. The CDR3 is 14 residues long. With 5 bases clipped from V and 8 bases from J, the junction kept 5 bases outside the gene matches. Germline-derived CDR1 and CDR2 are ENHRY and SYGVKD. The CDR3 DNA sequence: TGTGCCATCAGTTTTAGCGGGAGGGCCGATGAGCAGTTCTTC. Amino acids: CAISFSGRADEQFF.

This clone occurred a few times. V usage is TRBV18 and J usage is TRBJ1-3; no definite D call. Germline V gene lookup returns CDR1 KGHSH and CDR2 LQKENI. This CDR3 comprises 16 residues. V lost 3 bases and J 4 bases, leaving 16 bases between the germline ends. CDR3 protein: CASSPDPGGSGNTIYF. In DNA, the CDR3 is TGTGCCAGCTCACCCGACCCTGGAGGATCCGGAAACACCATATATTTT.